Following are 4 T cell receptor beta chains from one sample sequenced in a study of CD8+CD57+ T cells in acquired aplastic anemia. CDR3 and TCR beta VDJ profiling relied on a genomic DNA template. TCRdb redid the calling of the reads with MiXCR, one entry per CDR3 protein. The table includes around 180,000 distinct CDR3 sequences, under 75% detected once. Sequencing input: sorted CD4+, CD8+, or CD8+CD57+ T cells (not recorded which) from PBMCs. These receptors were taken from a human donor in good health.

The rearrangement links TRBV19 to TRBJ1-6; D might be TRBD1 (6 bases). CDR1 and CDR2 (germline): LNHDA, SQIVND (reference sequence). The ends were cut back, 5 bases at V and 10 bases at J, with 24 bases in the middle. This CDR3 is built from 17 residues. The CDR3 is CASSSLAGGAKGSPLHF. The CDR3 nucleotides are TGTGCCAGTAGTTCACTCGCCGGGGGGGCAAAGGGCTCACCCCTCCACTTT.

This chain uses TRBV7-9 with TRBJ2-3, with D possibly being TRBD1 or TRBD2 (6 bases each). Germline values: CDR1 SEHNR, CDR2 FQNEAQ (reference sequence). The CDR3 covers 15 residues. V was shortened by 8 bases and J by 4 bases, with 19 bases between the two germline ends. CDR3 protein: CASLDGGRSADTQYF. CDR3 bases: TGTGCCAGCCTCGACGGGGGCCGTAGCGCAGATACGCAGTATTTT.

V and J are TRBV10-3 and TRBJ2-7, with a weak D call TRBD2 (6 bases). With 0 bases removed from V and 0 bases from J, the gap between germline ends came to 9 bases. This CDR3 is 15 amino acids long. From germline, CDR1 is ENHRY and CDR2 SYGVKD. In nucleotides, the CDR3 is TGTGCCATCAGTGAGTCGGAGACTAGCTCCTACGAGCAGTACTTC. Residues: CAISESETSSYEQYF.

J is TRBJ1-5 and V is TRBV5-4, with 7 bases matching TRBD1. This CDR3 spans 16 amino acids. CDR1 is SGHNT, CDR2 YYREEE, per germline (reference sequence). Trimming removed 1 base from V and 0 bases from J; junction bases left unmatched: 4. CDR3 amino acids: CASSLRDRYSNQPQHF. As DNA, the CDR3 is TGTGCCAGCAGCTTGAGGGACAGATATAGCAATCAGCCCCAGCATTTT.